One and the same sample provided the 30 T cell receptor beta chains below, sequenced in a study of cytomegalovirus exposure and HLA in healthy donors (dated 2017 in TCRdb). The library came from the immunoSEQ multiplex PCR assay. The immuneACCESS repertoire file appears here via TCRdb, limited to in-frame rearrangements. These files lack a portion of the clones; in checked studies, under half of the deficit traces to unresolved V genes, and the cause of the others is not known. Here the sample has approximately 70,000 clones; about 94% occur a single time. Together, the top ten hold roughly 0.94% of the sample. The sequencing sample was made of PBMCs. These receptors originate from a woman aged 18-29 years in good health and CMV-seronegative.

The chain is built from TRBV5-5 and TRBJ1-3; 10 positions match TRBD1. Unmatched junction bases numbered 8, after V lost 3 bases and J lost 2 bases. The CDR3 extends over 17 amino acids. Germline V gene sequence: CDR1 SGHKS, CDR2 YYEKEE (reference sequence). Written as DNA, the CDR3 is TGTGCCAGCAGCTCCTCAGTCGGACAGGGGGCTGGAAACACCATATATTTT. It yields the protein CASSSSVGQGAGNTIYF.

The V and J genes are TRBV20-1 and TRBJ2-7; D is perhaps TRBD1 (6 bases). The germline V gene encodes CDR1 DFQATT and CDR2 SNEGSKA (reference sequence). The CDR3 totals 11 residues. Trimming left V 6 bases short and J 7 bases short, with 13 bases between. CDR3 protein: CSAKTGWEQYF. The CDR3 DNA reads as TGCAGTGCGAAGACAGGTTGGGAGCAGTACTTC.

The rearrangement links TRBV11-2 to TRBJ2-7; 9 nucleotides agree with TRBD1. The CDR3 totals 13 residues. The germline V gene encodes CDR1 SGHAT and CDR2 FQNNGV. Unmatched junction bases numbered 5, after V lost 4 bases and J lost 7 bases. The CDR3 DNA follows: TGTGCCAGCAGCTGGACAGGGGCGGAGGAGCAGTACTTC. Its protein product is CASSWTGAEEQYF.

The DNA of the CDR3 is TGCGCCAGCAGCCAAGTATCCCCCTCACCCCTCCACTTT. This codes for CASSQVSPSPLHF. This chain connects TRBV4-1 to TRBJ1-6; D is uncertain. V lost 1 base, J lost 10 bases, and 8 bases lay in between. CDR3 length: 13 residues. The V gene's germline CDR1 is MGHRA and CDR2 YSYEKL.

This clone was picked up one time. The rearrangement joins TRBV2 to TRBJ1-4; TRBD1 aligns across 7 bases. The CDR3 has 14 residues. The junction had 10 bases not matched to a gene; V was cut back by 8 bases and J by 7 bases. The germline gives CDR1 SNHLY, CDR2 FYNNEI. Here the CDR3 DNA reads TGTGCCAGCGGAGGTACAGGGGCAGGTGAAAAACTGTTTTTT. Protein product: CASGGTGAGEKLFF.

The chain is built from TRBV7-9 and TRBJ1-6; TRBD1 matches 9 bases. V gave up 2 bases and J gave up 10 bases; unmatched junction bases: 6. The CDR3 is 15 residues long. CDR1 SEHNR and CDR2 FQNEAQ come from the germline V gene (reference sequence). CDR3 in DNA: TGTGCCAGCAGCTTATACGGGACAGGGCCCTCACCCCTCCACTTT. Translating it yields CASSLYGTGPSPLHF.

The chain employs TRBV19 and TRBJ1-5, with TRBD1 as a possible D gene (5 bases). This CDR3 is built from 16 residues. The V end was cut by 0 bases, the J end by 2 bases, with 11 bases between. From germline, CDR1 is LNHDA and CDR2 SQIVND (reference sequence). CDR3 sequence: CASSIDQEGRNQPQHF. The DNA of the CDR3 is TGTGCCAGTAGTATAGATCAGGAGGGGCGCAATCAGCCCCAGCATTTT.

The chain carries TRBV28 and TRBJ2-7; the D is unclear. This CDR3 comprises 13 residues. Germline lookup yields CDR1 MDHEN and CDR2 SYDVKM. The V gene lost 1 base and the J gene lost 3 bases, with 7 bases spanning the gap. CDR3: CASSLYGSYEQYF. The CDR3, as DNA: TGTGCCAGCAGTTTATATGGCAGCTACGAGCAGTACTTC.

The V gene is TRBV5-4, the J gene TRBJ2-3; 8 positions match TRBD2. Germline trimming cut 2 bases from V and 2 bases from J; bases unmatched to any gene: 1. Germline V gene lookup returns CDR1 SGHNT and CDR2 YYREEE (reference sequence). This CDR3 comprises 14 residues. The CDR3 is CASSLAGVTDTQYF. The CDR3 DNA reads TGTGCCAGCAGCTTAGCGGGGGTCACAGATACGCAGTATTTT. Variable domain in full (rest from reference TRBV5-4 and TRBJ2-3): ETGVTQSPTHLIKTRGQQVTLRCSSQSGHNTVSWYQQALGQGPQFIFQYYREEENGRGNFPPRFSGLQFPNYSSELNVNALELDDSALYLCASSLAGVTDTQYFGPGTRLTVL.

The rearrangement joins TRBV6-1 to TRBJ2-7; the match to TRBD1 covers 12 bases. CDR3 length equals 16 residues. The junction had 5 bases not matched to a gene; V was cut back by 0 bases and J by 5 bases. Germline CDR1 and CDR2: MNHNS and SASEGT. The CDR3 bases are TGTGCCAGCAGTGAAGCGCTGGGACAGGGGGCCAACGAGCAGTACTTC. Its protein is CASSEALGQGANEQYF.

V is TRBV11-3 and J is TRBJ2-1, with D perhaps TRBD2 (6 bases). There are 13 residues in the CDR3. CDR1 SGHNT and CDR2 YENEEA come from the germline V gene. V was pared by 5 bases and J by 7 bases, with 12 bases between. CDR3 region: CASSPGGWNEQFF. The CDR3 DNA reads TGTGCCAGCAGCCCCGGAGGGTGGAATGAGCAGTTCTTC.

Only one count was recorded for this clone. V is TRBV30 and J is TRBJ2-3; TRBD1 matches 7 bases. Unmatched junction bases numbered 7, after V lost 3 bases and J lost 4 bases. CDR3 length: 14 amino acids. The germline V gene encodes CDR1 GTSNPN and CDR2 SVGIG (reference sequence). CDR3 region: CAWSGVQGSDTQYF. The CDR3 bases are TGTGCCTGGAGCGGGGTACAGGGGTCAGATACGCAGTATTTT.

CDR3 amino acids: CASSDDRGPNEKLFF. The CDR3 region has the DNA TGCGCCAGCAGCGATGACAGGGGGCCTAATGAAAAACTGTTTTTT. This chain uses TRBV5-1 with TRBJ1-4, with TRBD1 matching 10 bases. The J segment lost 3 bases and the V segment lost 4 bases, leaving 3 bases of the junction unmatched. Germline values: CDR1 SGHRS, CDR2 YFSETQ. CDR3 length: 15 residues.

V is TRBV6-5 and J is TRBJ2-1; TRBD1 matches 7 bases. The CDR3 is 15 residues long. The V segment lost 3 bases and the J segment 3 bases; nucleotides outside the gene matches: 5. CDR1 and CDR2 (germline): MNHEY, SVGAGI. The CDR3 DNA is TGTGCCAGCAGTTATCGGACAGGTCTCTACAATGAGCAGTTCTTC. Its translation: CASSYRTGLYNEQFF.

DNA of the CDR3: TGCGCCAGCAGCAACAAATTAGCGGGGGGGCGGTACAATGAGCAGTTCTTC. Residues: CASSNKLAGGRYNEQFF. The chain is built from TRBV5-1 and TRBJ2-1; 11 bases agree with TRBD2. CDR1 is SGHRS and CDR2 is YFSETQ in the germline V gene. J was trimmed by 4 bases and V by 4 bases; bases with no gene match: 10. This CDR3 is built from 17 residues.

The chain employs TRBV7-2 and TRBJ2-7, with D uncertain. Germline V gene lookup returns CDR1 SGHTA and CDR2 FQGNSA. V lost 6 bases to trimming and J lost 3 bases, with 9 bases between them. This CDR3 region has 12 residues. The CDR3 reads CASSPSGYEQYF. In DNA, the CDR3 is TGTGCCAGCAGTCCTTCGGGCTACGAGCAGTACTTC.

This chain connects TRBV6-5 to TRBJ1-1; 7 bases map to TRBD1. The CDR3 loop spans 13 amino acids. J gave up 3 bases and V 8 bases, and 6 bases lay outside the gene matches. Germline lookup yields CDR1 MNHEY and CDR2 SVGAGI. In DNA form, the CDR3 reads TGTGCCAGCGGCGACCAGGGGGACACTGAAGCTTTCTTT. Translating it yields CASGDQGDTEAFF.

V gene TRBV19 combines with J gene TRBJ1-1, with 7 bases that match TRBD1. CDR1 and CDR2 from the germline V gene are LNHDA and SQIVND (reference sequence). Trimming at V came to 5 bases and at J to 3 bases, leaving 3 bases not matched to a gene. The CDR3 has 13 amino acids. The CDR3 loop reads CASSSTGDTEAFF. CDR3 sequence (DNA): TGTGCCAGTAGTTCTACAGGGGACACTGAAGCTTTCTTT.

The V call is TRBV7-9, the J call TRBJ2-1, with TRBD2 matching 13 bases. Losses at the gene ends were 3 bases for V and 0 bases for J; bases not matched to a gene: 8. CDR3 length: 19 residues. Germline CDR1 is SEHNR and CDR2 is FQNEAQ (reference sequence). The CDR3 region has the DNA TGTGCCAGCAGCTTGGGACTAGCGGGGAAAAAGAGCTCCTACAATGAGCAGTTCTTC. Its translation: CASSLGLAGKKSSYNEQFF.

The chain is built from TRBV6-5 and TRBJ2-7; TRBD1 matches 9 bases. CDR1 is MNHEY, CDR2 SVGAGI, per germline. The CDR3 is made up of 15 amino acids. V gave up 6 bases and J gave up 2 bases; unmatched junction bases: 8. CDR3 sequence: CASRSPGQGPYEQYF. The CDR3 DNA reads TGTGCCAGCAGGTCACCGGGACAGGGACCCTACGAGCAGTACTTC.

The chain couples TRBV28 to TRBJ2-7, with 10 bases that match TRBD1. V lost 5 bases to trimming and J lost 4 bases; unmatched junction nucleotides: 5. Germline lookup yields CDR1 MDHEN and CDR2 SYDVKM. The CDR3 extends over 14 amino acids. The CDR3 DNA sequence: TGTGCCAGCAGTACCGGGACAGGGGCTTACGAGCAGTACTTC. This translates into CASSTGTGAYEQYF.

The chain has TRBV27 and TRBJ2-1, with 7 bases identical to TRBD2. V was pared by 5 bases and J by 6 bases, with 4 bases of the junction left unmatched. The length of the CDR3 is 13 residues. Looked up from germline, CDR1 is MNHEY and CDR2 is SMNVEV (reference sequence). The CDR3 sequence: CASSPGTINEQFF. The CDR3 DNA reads TGTGCCAGCAGTCCCGGGACTATCAATGAGCAGTTCTTC.

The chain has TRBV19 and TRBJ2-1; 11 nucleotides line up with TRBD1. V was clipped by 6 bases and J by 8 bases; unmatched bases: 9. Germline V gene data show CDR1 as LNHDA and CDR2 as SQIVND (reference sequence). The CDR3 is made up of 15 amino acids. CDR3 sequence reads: CASSQRTGGRDEQFF. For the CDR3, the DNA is TGTGCCAGTAGCCAGCGGACAGGGGGCCGCGATGAGCAGTTCTTC. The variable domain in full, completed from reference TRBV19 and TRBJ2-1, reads DGGITQSPKYLFRKEGQNVTLSCEQNLNHDAMYWYRQDPGQGLRLIYYSQIVNDFQKGDIAEGYSVSREKKESFPLTVTSAQKNPTAFYLCASSQRTGGRDEQFFGPGTRLTVL.

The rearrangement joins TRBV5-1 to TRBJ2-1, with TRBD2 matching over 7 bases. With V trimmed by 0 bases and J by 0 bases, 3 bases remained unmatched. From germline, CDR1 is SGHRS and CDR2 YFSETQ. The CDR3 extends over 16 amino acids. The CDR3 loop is CASSLDSSGSYNEQFF. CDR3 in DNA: TGCGCCAGCAGCTTGGATTCTAGCGGCTCCTACAATGAGCAGTTCTTC.

The CDR3 coding sequence is TGTGCCAGCAGCGTAGGGGTTAGCGGGAGGGGTAGCTCCTACAATGAGCAGTTCTTC. Translating gives CASSVGVSGRGSSYNEQFF. The chain is built from TRBV9 and TRBJ2-1; 11 bases are shared with TRBD2. There are 19 residues in the CDR3. Germline CDR1 is SGDLS and CDR2 is YYNGEE. J lost 0 bases, V lost 0 bases, and 8 bases had no gene match.

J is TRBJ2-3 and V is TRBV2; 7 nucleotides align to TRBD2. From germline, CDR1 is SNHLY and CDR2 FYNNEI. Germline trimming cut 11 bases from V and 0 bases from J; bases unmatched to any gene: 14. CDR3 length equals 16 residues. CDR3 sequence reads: CAGSRLAVTSTDTQYF. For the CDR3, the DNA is TGTGCCGGGAGCAGGCTAGCGGTGACTAGCACAGATACGCAGTATTTT. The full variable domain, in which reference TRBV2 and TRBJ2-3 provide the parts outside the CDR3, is EPEVTQTPSHQVTQMGQEVILRCVPISNHLYFYWYRQILGQKVEFLVSFYNNEISEKSEIFDDQFSVERPDGSNFTLKIRSTKLEDSAMYFCAGSRLAVTSTDTQYFGPGTRLTVL.

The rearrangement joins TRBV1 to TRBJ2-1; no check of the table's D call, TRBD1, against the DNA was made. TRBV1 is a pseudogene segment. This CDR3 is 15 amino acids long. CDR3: CTSSQEEVAFNEQFF. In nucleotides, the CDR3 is TGCACCAGCAGCCAAGAAGAAGTGGCCTTCAATGAGCAGTTCTTC.

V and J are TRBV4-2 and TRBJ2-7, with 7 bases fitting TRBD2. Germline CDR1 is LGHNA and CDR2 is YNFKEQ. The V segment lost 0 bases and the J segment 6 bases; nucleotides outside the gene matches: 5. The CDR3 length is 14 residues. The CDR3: CASSQEAGDLEQYF. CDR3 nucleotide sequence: TGTGCCAGCAGCCAAGAGGCGGGGGACCTCGAGCAGTACTTC.

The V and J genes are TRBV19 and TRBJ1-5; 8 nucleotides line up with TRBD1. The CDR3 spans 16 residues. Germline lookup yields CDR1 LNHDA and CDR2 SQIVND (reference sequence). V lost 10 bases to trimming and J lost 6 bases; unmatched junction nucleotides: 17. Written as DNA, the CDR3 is TGTGCCACCCGGATCGAAACAGGGGGAGTCGGTCAGCCCCAGCATTTT. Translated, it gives CATRIETGGVGQPQHF.

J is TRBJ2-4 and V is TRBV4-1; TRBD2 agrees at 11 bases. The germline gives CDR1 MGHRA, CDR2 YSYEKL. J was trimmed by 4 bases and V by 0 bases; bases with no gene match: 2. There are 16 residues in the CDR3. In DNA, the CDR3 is TGCGCCAGCAGCCAAGACCGACTAGCGGGGAAAAACATTCAGTACTTC. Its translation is CASSQDRLAGKNIQYF.